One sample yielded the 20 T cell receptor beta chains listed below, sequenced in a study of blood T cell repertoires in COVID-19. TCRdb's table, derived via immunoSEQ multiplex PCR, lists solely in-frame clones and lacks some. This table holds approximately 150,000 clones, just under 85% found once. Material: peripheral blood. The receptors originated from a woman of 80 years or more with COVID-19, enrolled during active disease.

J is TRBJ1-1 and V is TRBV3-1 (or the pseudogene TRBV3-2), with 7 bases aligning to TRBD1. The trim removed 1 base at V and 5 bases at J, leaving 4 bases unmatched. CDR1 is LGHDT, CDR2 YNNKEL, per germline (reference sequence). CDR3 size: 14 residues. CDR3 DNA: TGTGCCAGCAGCCAAGGTGAGGGGGCGACTGAAGCTTTCTTT. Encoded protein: CASSQGEGATEAFF.

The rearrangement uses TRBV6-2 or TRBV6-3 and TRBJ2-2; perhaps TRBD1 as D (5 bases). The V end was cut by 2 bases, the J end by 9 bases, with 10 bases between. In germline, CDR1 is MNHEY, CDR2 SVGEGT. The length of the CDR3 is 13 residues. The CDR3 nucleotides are TGTGCCAGCAGTTACGGTGGGGCCCGGGAGCTGTTTTTT. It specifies CASSYGGARELFF.

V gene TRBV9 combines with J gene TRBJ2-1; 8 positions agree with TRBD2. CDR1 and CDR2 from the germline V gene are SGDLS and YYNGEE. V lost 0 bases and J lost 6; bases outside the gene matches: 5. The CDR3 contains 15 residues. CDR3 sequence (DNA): TGTGCCAGCAGCGTAGGGGGAGGGACTAGCAATGAGCAGTTCTTC. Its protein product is CASSVGGGTSNEQFF.

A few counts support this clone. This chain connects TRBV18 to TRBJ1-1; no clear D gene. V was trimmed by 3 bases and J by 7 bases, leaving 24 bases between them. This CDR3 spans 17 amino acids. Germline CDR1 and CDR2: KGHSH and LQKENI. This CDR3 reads CASSPLQTGKVSGEAFF. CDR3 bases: TGTGCCAGCTCACCCCTTCAAACTGGGAAGGTGAGCGGTGAAGCTTTCTTT.

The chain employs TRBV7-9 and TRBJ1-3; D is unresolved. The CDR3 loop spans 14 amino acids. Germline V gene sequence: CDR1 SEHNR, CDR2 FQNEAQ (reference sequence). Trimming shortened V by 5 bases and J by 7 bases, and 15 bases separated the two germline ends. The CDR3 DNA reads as TGTGCCAGCAGCCAGATGACTTCGGGTAACACCATATATTTT. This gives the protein CASSQMTSGNTIYF.

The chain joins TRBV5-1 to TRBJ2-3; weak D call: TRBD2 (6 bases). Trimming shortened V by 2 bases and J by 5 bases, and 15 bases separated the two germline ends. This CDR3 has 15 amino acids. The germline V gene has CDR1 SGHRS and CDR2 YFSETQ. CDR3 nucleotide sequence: TGCGCCAGCAGCTTAGCTGACGGGAGAAAAGATACGCAGTATTTT. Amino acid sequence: CASSLADGRKDTQYF.

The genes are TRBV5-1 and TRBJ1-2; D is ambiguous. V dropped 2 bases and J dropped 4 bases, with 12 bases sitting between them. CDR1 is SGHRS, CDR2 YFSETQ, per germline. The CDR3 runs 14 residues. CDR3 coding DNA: TGCGCCAGCAGCTTTTTCACATCTAGCTATGGCTACACCTTC. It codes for CASSFFTSSYGYTF.

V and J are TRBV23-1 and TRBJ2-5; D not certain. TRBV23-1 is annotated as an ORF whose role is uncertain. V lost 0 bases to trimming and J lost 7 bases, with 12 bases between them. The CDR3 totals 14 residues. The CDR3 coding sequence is TGCGCCAGCAGTCAATCGTTGGAGATCGGGACCCAGTACTTC. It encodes CASSQSLEIGTQYF.

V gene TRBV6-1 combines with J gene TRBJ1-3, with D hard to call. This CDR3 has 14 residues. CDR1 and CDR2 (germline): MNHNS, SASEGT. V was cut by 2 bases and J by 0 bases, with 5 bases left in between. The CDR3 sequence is CASSEPYSGNTIYF. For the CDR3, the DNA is TGTGCCAGCAGTGAACCGTACTCTGGAAACACCATATATTTT.

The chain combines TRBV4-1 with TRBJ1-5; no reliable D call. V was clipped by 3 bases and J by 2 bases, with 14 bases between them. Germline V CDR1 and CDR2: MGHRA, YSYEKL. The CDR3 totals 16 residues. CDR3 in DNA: TGCGCCAGCAGCCACGGCGGGCAGAGGGGCAATCAGCCCCAGCATTTT. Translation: CASSHGGQRGNQPQHF.

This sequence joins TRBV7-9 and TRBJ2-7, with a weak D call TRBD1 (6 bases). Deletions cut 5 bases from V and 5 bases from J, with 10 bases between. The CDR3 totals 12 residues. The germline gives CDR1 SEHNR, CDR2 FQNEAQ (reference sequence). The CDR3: CASSRTGNEQYF. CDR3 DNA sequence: TGTGCCAGCAGCCGTACAGGGAACGAGCAGTACTTC.

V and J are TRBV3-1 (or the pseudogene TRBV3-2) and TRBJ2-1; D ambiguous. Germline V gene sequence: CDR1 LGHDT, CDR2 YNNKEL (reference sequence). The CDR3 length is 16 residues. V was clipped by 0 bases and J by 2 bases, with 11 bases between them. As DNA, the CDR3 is TGTGCCAGCAGCCAAGATAGGAGTAGCCCCTACAATGAGCAGTTCTTC. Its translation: CASSQDRSSPYNEQFF.

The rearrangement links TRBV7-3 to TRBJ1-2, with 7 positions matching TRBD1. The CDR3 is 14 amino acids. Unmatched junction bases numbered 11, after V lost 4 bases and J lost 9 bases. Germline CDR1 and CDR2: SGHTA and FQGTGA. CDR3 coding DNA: TGTGCCAGCAGCTCCGGAGGACAGGAGAGGAGCTACACCTTC. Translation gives CASSSGGQERSYTF.

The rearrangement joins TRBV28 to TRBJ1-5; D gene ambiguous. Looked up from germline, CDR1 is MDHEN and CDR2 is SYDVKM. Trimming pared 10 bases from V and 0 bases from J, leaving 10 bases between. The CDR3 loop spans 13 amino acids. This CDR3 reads CAITTGSNQPQHF. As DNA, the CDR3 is TGTGCCATCACGACGGGTAGCAATCAGCCCCAGCATTTT.

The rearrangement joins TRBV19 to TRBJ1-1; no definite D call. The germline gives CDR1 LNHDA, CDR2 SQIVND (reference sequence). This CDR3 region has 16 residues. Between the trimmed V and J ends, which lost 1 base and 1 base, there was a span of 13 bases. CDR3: CASSIGTRTGNTEAFF. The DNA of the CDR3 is TGTGCCAGTAGTATAGGAACAAGGACTGGGAACACTGAAGCTTTCTTT.

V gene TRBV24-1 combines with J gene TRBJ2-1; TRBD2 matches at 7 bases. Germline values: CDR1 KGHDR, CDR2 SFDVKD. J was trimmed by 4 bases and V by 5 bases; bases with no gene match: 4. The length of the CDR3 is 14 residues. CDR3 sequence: CATSVAGVYNEQFF. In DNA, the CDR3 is TGTGCCACCAGTGTTGCGGGGGTATACAATGAGCAGTTCTTC.

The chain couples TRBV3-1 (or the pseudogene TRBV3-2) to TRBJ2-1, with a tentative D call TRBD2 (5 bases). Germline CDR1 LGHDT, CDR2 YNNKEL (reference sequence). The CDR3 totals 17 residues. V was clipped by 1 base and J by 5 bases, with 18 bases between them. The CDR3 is CASSQVVGIFLNNEQFF. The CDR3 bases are TGTGCCAGCAGCCAAGTAGTCGGGATTTTCCTAAACAATGAGCAGTTCTTC.

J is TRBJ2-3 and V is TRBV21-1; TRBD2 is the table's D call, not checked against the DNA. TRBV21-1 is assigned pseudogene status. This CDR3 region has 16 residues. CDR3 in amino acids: CASSKVPSGGTDTQYF. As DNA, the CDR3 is TGTGCCAGCAGCAAAGTCCCCAGCGGGGGGACAGATACGCAGTATTTT.

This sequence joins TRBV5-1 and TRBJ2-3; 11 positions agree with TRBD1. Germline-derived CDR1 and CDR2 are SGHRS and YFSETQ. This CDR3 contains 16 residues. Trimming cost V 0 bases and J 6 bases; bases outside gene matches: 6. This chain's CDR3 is CASSLAGTGGRDTQYF. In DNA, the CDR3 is TGCGCCAGCAGCTTGGCGGGGACAGGGGGGCGGGATACGCAGTATTTT.

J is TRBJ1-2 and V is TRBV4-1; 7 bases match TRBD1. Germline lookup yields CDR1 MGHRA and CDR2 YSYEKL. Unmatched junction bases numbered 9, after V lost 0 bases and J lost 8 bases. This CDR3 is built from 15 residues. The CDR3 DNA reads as TGCGCCAGCAGCCAAGACGAAGGGGGCGCTTGGGGCTACACCTTC. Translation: CASSQDEGGAWGYTF.